One sample yielded the 13 T cell receptor beta chains listed below, sequenced in a study of cytomegalovirus exposure and HLA in healthy donors. 13 Jbeta primers and 60 Vbeta primers were used for the PCR. Produced via immunoSEQ multiplex PCR; TCRdb's table is partial and in-frame only. Of approximately 110,000 clones in the sample, more than 65% are singletons; the top ten hold under 15%. Sequencing used PBMCs. Source of these receptors: a woman aged 55-70 years in good health and CMV-seropositive.

The rearrangement joins TRBV7-9 to TRBJ2-7, with D maybe TRBD1 (6 bases). V lost 1 base to trimming and J lost 3 bases, with 10 bases between them. CDR1 and CDR2 from the germline V gene are SEHNR and FQNEAQ (reference sequence). The CDR3 totals 14 residues. The CDR3 spells CASSLGTGIYEQYF. The DNA of the CDR3 is TGTGCCAGCAGCTTAGGTACAGGGATCTACGAGCAGTACTTC.

The chain employs TRBV5-1 and TRBJ1-5; 7 bases match TRBD1. The germline CDR1 and CDR2 sequences are SGHRS and YFSETQ. Trimming removed 1 base from V and 1 base from J; junction bases left unmatched: 2. The CDR3 sequence is 15 residues long. CDR3 nucleotide sequence: TGCGCCAGCAGCTTGACAGGGGTAAGCAATCAGCCCCAGCATTTT. The encoded protein is CASSLTGVSNQPQHF.

The chain couples TRBV6-1 to TRBJ1-2; D unresolved. Trimming pared 5 bases from V and 8 bases from J, leaving 18 bases between. CDR1 is MNHNS, CDR2 SASEGT, per germline. The CDR3 contains 14 residues. The CDR3 loop is CASSLPVRGEGYTF. The CDR3 coding sequence is TGTGCCAGCAGTTTACCTGTCCGGGGAGAAGGCTACACCTTC.

The chain uses TRBV6-5 and TRBJ2-3; the match to TRBD1 covers 8 bases. This CDR3 spans 14 amino acids. The ends lost 10 bases at V and 1 base at J; junction bases unmatched: 7. The germline V gene has CDR1 MNHEY and CDR2 SVGAGI. CDR3 nucleotide sequence: TGTGCCACCGAAGACAGGGGAGGCACAGATACGCAGTATTTT. It translates to CATEDRGGTDTQYF.

This clone has just a few counts. CDR3 sequence: CASSHPSGLNNEQFF. DNA for the CDR3: TGTGCCAGCAGCCACCCTTCTGGACTTAACAATGAGCAGTTCTTC. The J gene is TRBJ2-1, the V gene TRBV7-9, with D maybe TRBD2 (5 bases). This CDR3 comprises 15 residues. Trimming shortened V by 5 bases and J by 5 bases, and 16 bases separated the two germline ends. Germline V CDR1 and CDR2: SEHNR, FQNEAQ (reference sequence).

This chain joins TRBV14 and TRBJ2-1; 7 nucleotides align to TRBD2. This CDR3 comprises 16 residues. V was pared by 1 base and J by 5 bases, with 8 bases of the junction left unmatched. Germline V gene sequence: CDR1 SGHDN, CDR2 FVKESK. The DNA of the CDR3 is TGTGCCAGCAGCCAAGGTCACGGGAGGATCGACAATGAGCAGTTCTTC. This sequence encodes CASSQGHGRIDNEQFF.

This clone was picked up a small number of times. The chain is built from TRBV7-2 and TRBJ1-5; a possible D gene is TRBD1 (5 bases). The CDR3 is made up of 18 amino acids. Trimming left V 1 base short and J 2 bases short, with 18 bases between. Germline-derived CDR1 and CDR2 are SGHTA and FQGNSA. This chain's CDR3 is CASSLGGGKRAGNQPQHF. The CDR3 DNA reads TGTGCCAGCAGCTTAGGGGGGGGTAAAAGGGCTGGCAATCAGCCCCAGCATTTT.

This chain connects TRBV4-3 to TRBJ1-2; TRBD1 might be the D (5 bases). The CDR3 extends over 16 amino acids. V was clipped by 0 bases and J by 8 bases, with 19 bases between them. Germline assignment: CDR1 LGHNA and CDR2 YSLEER. This CDR3 reads CASSQESKPSGRGYTF. The CDR3, as DNA: TGCGCCAGCAGCCAAGAGAGTAAGCCTTCAGGGCGCGGCTACACCTTC.

Concerning this clone: The sample contains more than one DNA sequence encoding this CDR3. The chain joins TRBV7-3 to TRBJ2-3; TRBD1 matches 8 bases. The germline gives CDR1 SGHTA, CDR2 FQGTGA. Germline trimming cut 3 bases from V and 2 bases from J; bases unmatched to any gene: 1. The CDR3 contains 14 residues. In DNA form, the CDR3 reads TGTGCCAGCAGCTTCAGGGGGCCCACAGATACGCAGTATTTT. Its translation is CASSFRGPTDTQYF. The full variable domain, completed using reference TRBV7-3 and TRBJ2-3, is GAGVSQTPSNKVTEKGKYVELRCDPISGHTALYWYRQSLGQGPEFLIYFQGTGAADDSGLPNDRFFAVRPEGSVSTLKIQRTERGDSAVYLCASSFRGPTDTQYFGPGTRLTVL.

The V gene is TRBV5-6, the J gene TRBJ2-7, with a possible D match to TRBD2 (7 bases). Germline V gene data show CDR1 as SGHDT and CDR2 as YYEEEE. V was clipped by 4 bases and J by 1 base, with 15 bases between them. The CDR3 extends over 15 amino acids. The chain's CDR3 is CASSRGASASYEQYF. The CDR3 DNA reads as TGTGCCAGCAGCCGGGGGGCTAGCGCTTCCTACGAGCAGTACTTC. The complete variable domain, with remaining parts taken from reference TRBV5-6 and TRBJ2-7, reads DAGVTQSPTHLIKTRGQQVTLRCSPKSGHDTVSWYQQALGQGPQFIFQYYEEEERQRGNFPDRFSGHQFPNYSSELNVNALLLGDSALYLCASSRGASASYEQYFGPGTRLTVT.

In this sample, this clone turned up once. This sequence joins TRBV5-1 and TRBJ2-5; 7 bases fit TRBD1. V dropped 2 bases and J dropped 6; count of bases not matched to a gene: 16. The CDR3 is 17 residues long. Germline CDR1 SGHRS, CDR2 YFSETQ. The CDR3 sequence: CASSFGTGAGQGKTQYF. In DNA form, the CDR3 reads TGCGCCAGCAGCTTTGGAACAGGGGCTGGCCAAGGAAAGACCCAGTACTTC.

V gene TRBV6-5 combines with J gene TRBJ2-1; 9 bases align to TRBD2. CDR1 and CDR2 (germline): MNHEY, SVGAGI. The CDR3 length is 15 residues. V was clipped by 7 bases and J by 4 bases; unmatched bases: 8. CDR3 bases: TGTGCCAGCATCGGTAGCGGGAGACAGTACAATGAGCAGTTCTTC. Translating gives CASIGSGRQYNEQFF.

The chain employs TRBV21-1 and TRBJ2-7; the table's D call TRBD2 went unverified against the DNA. TRBV21-1 is a listed pseudogene. This CDR3 is 12 amino acids long. The CDR3 is CASSSRSYEQYF. The CDR3 region has the DNA TGTGCCAGCAGCTCCCGCTCCTACGAGCAGTACTTC.